The TCR beta chain under discussion was sequenced for a study of a mutant IDH1 vaccine in newly diagnosed glioma. Looking at the study overall: Treated patients showed a male proportion of approximately 62%, a female proportion of roughly 38%, and a mean age of approximately 40 years. The earlier regimen, radiotherapy, temozolomide, or both, was most often both.

TCRdb's copy holds only in-frame clones and misses some; the assay was immunoSEQ multiplex PCR. The sample shows 85,000 to 100,000 clones, 80% of them seen only once. The time point denotes: baseline, week 1 (first vaccination visit). The treatment is: pre-vaccination baseline after standard-of-care therapy. Source: PBMCs, taken from a glioma patient treated with radiotherapy, temozolomide or both. This TCR derives from a man in his forties or fifties with glioma.

The DNA of the CDR3 is TGCGCCAGCAGTGACTATTTCACAGGACAAAGCTCCTACAATGAGCAGTTCTTC. Amino acid sequence: CASSDYFTGQSSYNEQFF. The genes are TRBV10-2 and TRBJ2-1; TRBD1 is a possible D gene (5 bases). CDR1 WSHSY and CDR2 SAAADI come from the germline V gene. The CDR3 has 18 residues. Trimming shortened V by 3 bases and J by 0 bases, and 18 bases separated the two germline ends.